The TCR beta chain described here comes from a study of identical twins. Whole-study results and caveats: Within beta out-of-frame sequences, the excess sharing observed between twins was weaker. Twins shared out-of-frame alpha sequences with excess low generation probability. Cross-sectional statistical analysis, not tracking of the same donors, underpinned the conclusions.

The length of the CDR3 is 15 residues. Losses at the gene ends were 2 bases for V and 4 bases for J; bases not matched to a gene: 7. Per germline, CDR1 SGHRS and CDR2 YFSETQ. This clonotype has just a few counts. Its antigen remains unknown. After template switching added a universal primer site, the resulting cDNA carried unique molecular identifiers. MiXCR, applied by TCRdb to the 5' RACE reads, yields one record per CDR3 protein. The sample has more than 1.5 million distinct CDR3 sequences, 32% seen once. The chain uses TRBV5-1 and TRBJ2-7, with 9 bases identical to TRBD2. The origin of this receptor is a newborn girl in good health. The sequencing sample was made of cord blood. CDR3 nucleotide sequence: TGCGCCAGCAGCTTTTTGGGCGGGAGGGGATACGAGCAGTACTTC. This codes for CASSFLGGRGYEQYF.